Included here is one T cell receptor beta chain sequence, with context. Source study methods: Estimated nucleated cell counts came from reference gene primer amplification. Generated by immunoSEQ multiplex PCR, the TCRdb table keeps only in-frame clones and is missing some. Clonal size and the V and J genes are those of that table, whereas D and trimming came from the DNA. The sample comprises 200,000 to 300,000 clones, about 88% of which are singletons, and more than 6.5% rests with the top ten. These data belong to a study of blood T cell repertoires in COVID-19. Study-level background: Spain, Italy and the United States supplied samples that represented acute and convalescent COVID-19. In each case, the material was cDNA or gDNA derived from T cells, B-cell-depleted T cells, or PBMCs.

V gave up 1 base and J gave up 3 bases, with 10 bases separating them. This CDR3 is built from 15 residues. Germline CDR1 is SGHAT and CDR2 is FQNNGV. The V gene is TRBV11-2, the J gene TRBJ2-1; tentative D call: TRBD2 (6 bases). This receptor was taken from a woman between 65 and 79 years old with active or convalescent COVID-19. Input material: peripheral blood. The CDR3 protein is CASSLVEGFYNEQFF. CDR3 in DNA: TGTGCCAGCAGCTTAGTGGAGGGATTCTACAATGAGCAGTTCTTC.